This record concerns one TCR beta chain sequence. Its antigen is undetermined. This sample is part of a study of identical twins. Healthy Caucasian donors formed the entire cohort. With 6 bases clipped from V and 9 bases from J, the junction kept 11 bases outside the gene matches. Per germline, CDR1 MDHEN and CDR2 SYDVKM. This CDR3 region has 14 residues. TCRdb reprocessed the 5' RACE reads via MiXCR and lists one record per CDR3 protein. Of under 250,000 distinct CDR3 sequences in the sample, approximately 8.3% are singletons; the top ten hold roughly 2%. Regarding the study as a whole: Beta clonotypes that were abundant in cord blood contained fewer insertions, a pattern absent from memory repertoires. Invariant MAIT and iNKT cells could partly confound zero-insertion analyses.

These data were also filed under a second study, of yellow fever vaccine responses in identical twins. That study reports: The T cell response to vaccination in identical twins was reportedly partly convergent and partly personalized.

The gene calls are TRBV28 and TRBJ2-1; 7 bases map to TRBD2. This receptor was taken from a woman younger than 30 in good health. The sequenced sample was memory (CD45RO+) T cells sorted from blood. DNA of the CDR3: TGTGCCAGCAGAGTTTACCTGTCGGGAGGTGAGCAGTTCTTC. Translating it yields CASRVYLSGGEQFF.